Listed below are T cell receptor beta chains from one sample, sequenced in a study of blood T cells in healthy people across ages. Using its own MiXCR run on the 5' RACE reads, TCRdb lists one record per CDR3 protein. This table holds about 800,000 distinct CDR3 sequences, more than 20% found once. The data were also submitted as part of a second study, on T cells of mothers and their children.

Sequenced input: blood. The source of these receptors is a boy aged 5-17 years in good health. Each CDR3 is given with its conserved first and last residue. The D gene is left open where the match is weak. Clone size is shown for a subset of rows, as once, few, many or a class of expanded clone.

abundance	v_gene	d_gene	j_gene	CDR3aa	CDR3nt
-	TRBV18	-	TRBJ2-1	CASSPPGEYYNEQFF	TGTGCCAGCTCACCACCGGGAGAATACTACAATGAGCAGTTCTTC
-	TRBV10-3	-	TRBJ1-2	CAIRAGTESYGYTF	TGTGCCATCAGGGCCGGGACCGAGTCTTATGGCTACACCTTC
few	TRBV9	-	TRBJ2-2	CASSAGIGGLFF	TGTGCCAGCAGCGCAGGGATCGGGGGGCTGTTTTTT
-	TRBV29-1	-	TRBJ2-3	CSVEVVVGTQYF	TGCAGCGTCGAGGTGGTGGTGGGTACGCAGTATTTT
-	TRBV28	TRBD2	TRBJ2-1	CASSLTSGGAWEQFF	TGTGCCAGCAGTTTGACTAGCGGGGGGGCATGGGAGCAGTTCTTC
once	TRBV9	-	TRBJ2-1	CASSALTEQFF	TGTGCCAGCAGCGCCCTAACTGAGCAGTTCTTC
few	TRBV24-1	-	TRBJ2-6	CATSRTGANVLTF	TGTGCCACCAGTAGGACTGGGGCCAACGTCCTGACTTTC
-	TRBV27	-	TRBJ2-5	CASSRERGRVETQYF	TGTGCCAGCTCCCGGGAGAGGGGACGGGTTGAGACCCAGTACTTC
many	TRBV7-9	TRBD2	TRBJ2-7	CASSQSGGLPYEQYF	TGTGCCAGCAGCCAAAGCGGGGGCCTCCCCTACGAGCAGTACTTC
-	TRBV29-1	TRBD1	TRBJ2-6	CSVQGVGANVLTF	TGCAGCGTCCAGGGGGTTGGGGCCAACGTCCTGACTTTC
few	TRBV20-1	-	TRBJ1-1	CSAGGKGDTEAFF	TGCAGTGCGGGCGGGAAGGGGGACACTGAAGCTTTCTTT
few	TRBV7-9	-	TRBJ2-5	CASSLDSRGAGETQYF	TGTGCCAGCAGCTTAGATTCTCGGGGGGCTGGAGAGACCCAGTACTTC
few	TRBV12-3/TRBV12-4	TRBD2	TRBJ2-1	CASSPTSGRDYNEQFF	TGTGCCAGCAGTCCGACCAGCGGGAGAGACTACAATGAGCAGTTCTTC
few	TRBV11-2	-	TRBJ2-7	CASSLFDAYEQYF	TGTGCCAGCAGCTTGTTTGATGCCTACGAGCAGTACTTC
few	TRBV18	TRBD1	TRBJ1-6	CASSNRATGGNSPLHF	TGTGCCAGCTCCAACCGGGCGACAGGGGGAAATTCACCCCTCCACTTT
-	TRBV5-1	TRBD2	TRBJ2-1	CASSLEASGSISEQFF	TGCGCCAGCAGCTTGGAGGCTAGCGGGAGTATAAGTGAGCAGTTCTTC
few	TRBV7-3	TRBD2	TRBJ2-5	CASSSSGRYQETQYF	TGTGCCAGCAGCTCGAGCGGGAGGTATCAAGAGACCCAGTACTTC
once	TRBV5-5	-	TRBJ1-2	CASSLGDGYYGYTF	TGTGCCAGCAGCTTAGGGGACGGTTACTATGGCTACACCTTC
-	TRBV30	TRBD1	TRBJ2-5	CAWNSWDRVIQETQYF	TGTGCCTGGAACTCATGGGACAGGGTAATTCAAGAGACCCAGTACTTC
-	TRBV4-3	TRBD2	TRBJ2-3	CASSQEGVGLAGGNTQYF	TGCGCCAGCAGCCAAGAAGGCGTGGGACTAGCGGGAGGTAATACGCAGTATTTT
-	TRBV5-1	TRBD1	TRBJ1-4	CASSSTGGAAEKLFF	TGCGCCAGCAGCAGCACAGGGGGCGCAGCTGAAAAACTGTTTTTT
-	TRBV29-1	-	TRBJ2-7	CSVGFSPYEQYF	TGCAGCGTTGGCTTTTCCCCCTACGAGCAGTACTTC
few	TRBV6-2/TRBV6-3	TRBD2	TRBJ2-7	CASSYSERGPEFYEQYF	TGTGCCAGCAGTTACTCGGAGCGGGGTCCAGAGTTCTACGAGCAGTACTTC
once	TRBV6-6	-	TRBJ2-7	CATNRDIAYEQYF	TGTGCCACCAACCGGGACATAGCCTACGAGCAGTACTTC
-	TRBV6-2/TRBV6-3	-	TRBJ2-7	CASSWKDPRDYEQYF	TGTGCCAGCAGTTGGAAGGATCCTCGGGATTACGAGCAGTACTTC
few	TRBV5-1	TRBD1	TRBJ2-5	CASRTGDQETQYF	TGCGCCAGCAGGACAGGGGACCAAGAGACCCAGTACTTC
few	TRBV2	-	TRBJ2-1	CASSEEVIAGEQFF	TGTGCCAGCAGTGAAGAGGTGATAGCCGGTGAGCAGTTCTTC
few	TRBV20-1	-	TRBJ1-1	CSASGTGYTEAFF	TGCAGTGCCAGCGGGACGGGCTACACTGAAGCTTTCTTT
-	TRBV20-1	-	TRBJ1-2	CSASSRDDYGYTF	TGCAGTGCTAGTTCGCGGGACGACTATGGCTACACCTTC
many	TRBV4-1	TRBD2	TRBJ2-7	CASSPRTSGNYEQYF	TGCGCCAGCAGCCCCCGGACTAGCGGGAACTACGAGCAGTACTTC
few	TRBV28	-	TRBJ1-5	CASSLRLGNQPQHF	TGTGCCAGCAGTTTAAGGTTGGGCAATCAGCCCCAGCATTTT
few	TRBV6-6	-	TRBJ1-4	CASSFRDGKLFF	TGTGCCAGCAGTTTCAGGGACGGTAAACTGTTTTTT
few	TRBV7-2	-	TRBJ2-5	CASSLGVGWQETQYF	TGTGCCAGCAGCTTGGGGGTGGGTTGGCAAGAGACCCAGTACTTC
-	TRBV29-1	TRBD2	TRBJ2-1	CSGGTSGYNEQFF	TGCAGCGGTGGGACTAGCGGGTACAATGAGCAGTTCTTC
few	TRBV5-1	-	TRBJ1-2	CASSYENGYTF	TGCGCCAGCAGCTATGAGAATGGCTACACCTTC
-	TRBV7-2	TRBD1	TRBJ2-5	CASSVPQGAGTQYF	TGTGCCAGCAGCGTCCCACAGGGGGCTGGGACCCAGTACTTC
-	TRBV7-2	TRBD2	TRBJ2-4	CASSVGGRKNIQYF	TGTGCCAGCAGCGTGGGCGGGAGAAAAAACATTCAGTACTTC
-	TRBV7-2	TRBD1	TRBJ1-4	CASSLDGTGVEKLFF	TGTGCCAGCAGCTTAGATGGGACAGGGGTCGAAAAACTGTTTTTT
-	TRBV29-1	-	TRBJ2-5	CGVDLRYLHLDGETQYF	TGCGGCGTTGATCTCCGCTATTTACATCTCGACGGAGAGACCCAGTACTTC
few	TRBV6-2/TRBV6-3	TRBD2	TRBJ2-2	CASLTNRLAGDFAGELFF	TGTGCCAGCTTGACGAACCGACTAGCGGGAGACTTTGCCGGGGAGCTGTTTTTT
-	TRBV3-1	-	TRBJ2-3	CASEHRGGPDTQYF	TGTGCCAGCGAACACAGAGGGGGGCCAGATACGCAGTATTTT
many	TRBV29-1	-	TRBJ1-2	CSVDRSSANYGYTF	TGCAGCGTTGATAGGTCATCAGCTAACTATGGCTACACCTTC